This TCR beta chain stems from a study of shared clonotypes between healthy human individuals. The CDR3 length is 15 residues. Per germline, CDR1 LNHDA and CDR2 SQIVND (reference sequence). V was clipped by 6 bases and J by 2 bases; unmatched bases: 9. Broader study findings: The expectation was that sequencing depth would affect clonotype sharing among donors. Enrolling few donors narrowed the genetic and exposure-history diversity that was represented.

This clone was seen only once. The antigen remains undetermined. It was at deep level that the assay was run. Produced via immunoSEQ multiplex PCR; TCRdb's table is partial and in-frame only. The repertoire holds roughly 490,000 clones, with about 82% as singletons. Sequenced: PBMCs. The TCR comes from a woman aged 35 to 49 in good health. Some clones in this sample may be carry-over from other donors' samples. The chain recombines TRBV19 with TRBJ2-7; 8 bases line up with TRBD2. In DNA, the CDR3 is TGTGCCAGTAGACCCACTAGCGGACCAACCTACGAGCAGTACTTC. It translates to CASRPTSGPTYEQYF.